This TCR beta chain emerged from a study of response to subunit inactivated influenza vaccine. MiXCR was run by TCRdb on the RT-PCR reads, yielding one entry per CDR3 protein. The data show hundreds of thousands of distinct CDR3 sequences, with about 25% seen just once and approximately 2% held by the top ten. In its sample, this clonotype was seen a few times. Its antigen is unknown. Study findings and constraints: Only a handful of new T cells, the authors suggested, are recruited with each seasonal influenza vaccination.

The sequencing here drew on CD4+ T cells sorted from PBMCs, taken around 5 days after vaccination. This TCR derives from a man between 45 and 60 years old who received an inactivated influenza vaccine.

The CDR3 nucleotides are TGCGCCAGCAGCTTGGCCTTGGGCAGGGAGAAAGAGACCCAGTACTTC. It encodes CASSLALGREKETQYF. The chain couples TRBV5-1 to TRBJ2-5, with D perhaps matching TRBD1 or TRBD2 (5 bases each). The V gene's germline CDR1 is SGHRS and CDR2 YFSETQ. V lost 0 bases and J 3 bases, leaving 15 bases between the germline ends. This CDR3 comprises 16 residues. The whole variable domain, filled in from reference TRBV5-1 and TRBJ2-5, reads KAGVTQTPRYLIKTRGQQVTLSCSPISGHRSVSWYQQTPGQGLQFLFEYFSETQRNKGNFPGRFSGRQFSNSRSEMNVSTLELGDSALYLCASSLALGREKETQYFGPGTRLLVL.